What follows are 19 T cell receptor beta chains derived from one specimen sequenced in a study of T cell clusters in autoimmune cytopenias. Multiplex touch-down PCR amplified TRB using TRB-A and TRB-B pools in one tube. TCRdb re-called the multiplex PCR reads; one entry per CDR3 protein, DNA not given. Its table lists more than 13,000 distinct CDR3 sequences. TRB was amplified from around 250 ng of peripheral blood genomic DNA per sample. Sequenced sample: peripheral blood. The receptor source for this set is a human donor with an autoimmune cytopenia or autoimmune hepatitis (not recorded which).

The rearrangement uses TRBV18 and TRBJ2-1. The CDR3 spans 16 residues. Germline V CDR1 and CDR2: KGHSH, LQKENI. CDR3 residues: CASSPRVGRAYNEQFF.

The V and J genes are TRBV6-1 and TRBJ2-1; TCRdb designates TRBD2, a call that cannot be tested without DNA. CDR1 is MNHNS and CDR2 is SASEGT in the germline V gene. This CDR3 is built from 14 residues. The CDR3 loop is CASSDGGDYNEQFF.

CDR3 loop: CASRKTGGAGANVLTF. This chain connects TRBV5-4 to TRBJ2-6; TCRdb's assignment of TRBD1 cannot be checked, as there is no DNA. The germline V gene has CDR1 SGHNT and CDR2 YYREEE (reference sequence). The CDR3 loop spans 16 amino acids.

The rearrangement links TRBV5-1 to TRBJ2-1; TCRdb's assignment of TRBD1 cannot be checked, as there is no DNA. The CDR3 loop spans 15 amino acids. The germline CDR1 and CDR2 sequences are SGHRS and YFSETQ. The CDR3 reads CASSLEGQGYNEQFF.

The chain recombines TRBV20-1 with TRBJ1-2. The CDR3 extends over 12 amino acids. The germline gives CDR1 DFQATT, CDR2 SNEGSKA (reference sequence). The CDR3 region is CSAGQGGLGYTF.

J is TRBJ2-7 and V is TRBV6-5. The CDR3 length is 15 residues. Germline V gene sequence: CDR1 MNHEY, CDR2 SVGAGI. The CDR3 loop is CASSYSQLVTYEQYF.

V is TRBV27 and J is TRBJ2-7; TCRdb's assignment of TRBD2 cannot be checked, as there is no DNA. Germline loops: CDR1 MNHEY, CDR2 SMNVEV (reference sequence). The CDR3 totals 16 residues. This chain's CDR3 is CASSLVASGSPYEQYF.

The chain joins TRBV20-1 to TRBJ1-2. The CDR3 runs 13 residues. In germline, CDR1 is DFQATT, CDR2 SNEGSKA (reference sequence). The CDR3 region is CSAYKREDYGYTF.

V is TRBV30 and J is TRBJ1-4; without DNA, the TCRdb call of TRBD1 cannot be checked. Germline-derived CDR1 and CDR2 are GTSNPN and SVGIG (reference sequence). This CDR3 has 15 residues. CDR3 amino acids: CAWSAGDSRNEKLFF.

The CDR3 here is CAISLSGSRTDTQYF. The rearrangement joins TRBV10-3 to TRBJ2-3; the TRBD2 assignment by TCRdb is unverifiable without DNA. The CDR3 extends over 15 amino acids. Germline CDR1 ENHRY, CDR2 SYGVKD.

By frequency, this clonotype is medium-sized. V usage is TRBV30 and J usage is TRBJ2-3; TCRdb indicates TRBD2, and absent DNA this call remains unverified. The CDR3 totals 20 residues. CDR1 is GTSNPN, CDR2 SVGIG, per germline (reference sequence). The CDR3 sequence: CAWRVPPGLAGTLGTDTQYF.

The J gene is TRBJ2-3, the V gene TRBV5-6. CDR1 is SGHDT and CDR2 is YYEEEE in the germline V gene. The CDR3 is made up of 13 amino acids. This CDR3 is CASSARRTDTQYF.

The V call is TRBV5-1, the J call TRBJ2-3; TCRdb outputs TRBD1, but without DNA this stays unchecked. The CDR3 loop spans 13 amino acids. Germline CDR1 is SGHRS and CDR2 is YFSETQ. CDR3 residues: CASSLEGGATQYF. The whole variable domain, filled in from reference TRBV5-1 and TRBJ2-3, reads KAGVTQTPRYLIKTRGQQVTLSCSPISGHRSVSWYQQTPGQGLQFLFEYFSETQRNKGNFPGRFSGRQFSNSRSEMNVSTLELGDSALYLCASSLEGGATQYFGPGTRLTVL.

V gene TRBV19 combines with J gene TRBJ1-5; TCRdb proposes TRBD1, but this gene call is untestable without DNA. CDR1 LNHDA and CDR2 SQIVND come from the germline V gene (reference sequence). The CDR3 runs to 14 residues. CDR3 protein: CADPGGGRNQPQHF.

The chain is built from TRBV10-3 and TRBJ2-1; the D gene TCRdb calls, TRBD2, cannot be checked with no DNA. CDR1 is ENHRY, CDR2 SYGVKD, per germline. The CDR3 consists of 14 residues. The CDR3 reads CASSLDGSRYEQFF.

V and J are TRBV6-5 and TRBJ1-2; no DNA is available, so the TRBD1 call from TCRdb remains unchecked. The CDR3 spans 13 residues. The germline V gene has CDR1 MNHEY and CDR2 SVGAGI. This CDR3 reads CASSFDRGRGYTF.

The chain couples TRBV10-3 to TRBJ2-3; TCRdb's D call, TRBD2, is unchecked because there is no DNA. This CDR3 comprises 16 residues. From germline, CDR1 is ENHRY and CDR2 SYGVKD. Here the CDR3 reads CAITPGFSGSTDTQYF.

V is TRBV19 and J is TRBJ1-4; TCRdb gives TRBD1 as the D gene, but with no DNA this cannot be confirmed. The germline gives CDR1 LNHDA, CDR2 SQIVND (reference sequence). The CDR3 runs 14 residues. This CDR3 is CASEGAATNEKLFF.

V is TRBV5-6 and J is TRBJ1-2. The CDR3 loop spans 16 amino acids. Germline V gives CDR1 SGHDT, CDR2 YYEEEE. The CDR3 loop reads CASSLRPSGWRYGYTF.